Below are 8 T cell receptor beta chains sequenced from a single sample in a study of prognosis after radiotherapy for stage I lung cancer. Two-round multiplex PCR amplified TCR beta CDR3 from genomic DNA. During first-round PCR, primers specific to each TRBV and TRBJ gene were used. TCRdb ran MiXCR on the multiplex PCR reads and lists one entry per CDR3 protein. The sample consists of about 59,000 distinct CDR3 sequences, about 30% of them appearing once. The material was PBMCs, obtained before or after stereotactic body radiation therapy (not recorded which). The receptors here all came from a donor of 50 years or more with non-small cell lung cancer.

Comments on this clonotype: This likely reflects a read error, since a far larger clone is one base away. The rearrangement links TRBV6-8 to TRBJ2-7, with no clear D. The V and J ends lost 6 bases and 3 bases respectively, with 12 bases between them. The CDR3 spans 13 residues. CDR1 is MNHGY and CDR2 is SAAAGT in the germline V gene. CDR3 in DNA: TGTGCCAGCAGCAAAGGGTGGGGCTACGAGCAGTACTTC. Protein sequence: CASSKGWGYEQYF.

The sample holds many counts of this clonotype. This sequence joins TRBV18 and TRBJ2-5, with D possibly matching TRBD1 (6 bases). The V and J ends lost 3 bases and 4 bases respectively, with 12 bases between them. Germline V gene lookup returns CDR1 KGHSH and CDR2 LQKENI. This CDR3 spans 14 amino acids. The CDR3 spells CASSPSGVPETQYF. The CDR3 region has the DNA TGTGCCAGCTCACCTTCAGGGGTCCCAGAGACCCAGTACTTC.

In its sample, this clonotype was seen many times. The chain links TRBV12-3 or TRBV12-4 to TRBJ2-7, with a tentative D call TRBD1 (6 bases). Trimming pared 3 bases from V and 7 bases from J, leaving 16 bases between. The CDR3 has 14 residues. CDR3 loop: CASSFSTTGWEQYF. The CDR3 DNA is TGTGCCAGCAGTTTCTCCACAACAGGGTGGGAGCAGTACTTC.

This clonotype was counted at least ten times. This chain uses TRBV2 with TRBJ2-3, with D perhaps TRBD1 (6 bases). This CDR3 has 15 residues. The germline V gene encodes CDR1 SNHLY and CDR2 FYNNEI. Deletions cut 8 bases from V and 5 bases from J, with 20 bases between. CDR3 sequence: CASFFPGTPRDTQYF. Written as DNA, the CDR3 is TGTGCCAGCTTTTTCCCCGGGACACCGCGAGATACGCAGTATTTT. The variable domain in full, completed from reference TRBV2 and TRBJ2-3, reads EPEVTQTPSHQVTQMGQEVILRCVPISNHLYFYWYRQILGQKVEFLVSFYNNEISEKSEIFDDQFSVERPDGSNFTLKIRSTKLEDSAMYFCASFFPGTPRDTQYFGPGTRLTVL.

This clonotype was recorded at least ten times. The genes are TRBV28 and TRBJ1-1, with D possibly TRBD1 on 5 matching bases. Trimming removed 5 bases from V and 4 bases from J, with 20 bases in between. This CDR3 is built from 16 residues. Germline CDR1 and CDR2: MDHEN and SYDVKM. The CDR3 nucleotides read TGTGCCAGCAGTCCGTACGAACATGGGGGGGGCACTGAAGCTTTCTTT. It is translated as CASSPYEHGGGTEAFF. Using reference TRBV28 and TRBJ1-1 for the parts outside the CDR3, the full variable domain is DVKVTQSSRYLVKRTGEKVFLECVQDMDHENMFWYRQDPGLGLRLIYFSYDVKMKEKGDIPEGYSVSREKKERFSLILESASTNQTSMYLCASSPYEHGGGTEAFFGQGTRLTVV.

This clonotype was found many times. The chain is built from TRBV20-1 and TRBJ2-4; D perhaps matches TRBD1 (5 bases). Trimming took 3 bases from V and 3 from J, leaving 12 bases between them. The CDR3 is made up of 14 amino acids. Germline CDR1 reads DFQATT; CDR2 reads SNEGSKA (reference sequence). This CDR3 reads CSASRADGKNIQYF. CDR3 in DNA: TGCAGTGCTAGCAGGGCGGACGGCAAAAACATTCAGTACTTC.

With regard to this clonotype: This could be a read error, since a much larger clone is one nucleotide away. This rearrangement joins TRBV10-3 to TRBJ2-7, with D perhaps TRBD2 (5 bases). The V and J ends lost 7 bases and 0 bases respectively, with 13 bases between them. Looked up from germline, CDR1 is ENHRY and CDR2 is SYGVKD. This CDR3 comprises 14 residues. The CDR3 region is CAIKMSAGSYEQYF. CDR3 nucleotide sequence: TGTGCCATCAAGATGTCGGCGGGCTCCTACGAGCAGTACTTC.

To note about this clonotype: An end of the junction differs from the germline gene, which may be a read error. This chain joins TRBV5-6 and TRBJ2-5, with D perhaps being TRBD1 or TRBD2 (5 bases each). CDR3 size: 14 residues. CDR1 and CDR2 from the germline V gene are SGHDT and YYEEEE. CDR3 region: CARSPRVAQGTQYF. In DNA, the CDR3 is TGTGCCAGGAGCCCCAGGGTAGCGCAAGGGACCCAGTACTTC. Combining the CDR3 with reference TRBV5-6 and TRBJ2-5 gives the whole variable domain DAGVTQSPTHLIKTRGQQVTLRCSPKSGHDTVSWYQQALGQGPQFIFQYYEEEERQRGNFPDRFSGHQFPNYSSELNVNALLLGDSALYLCARSPRVAQGTQYFGPGTRLLVL.